These 12 T cell receptor beta chains were sequenced from one sample in a study of regulatory T cells in long-lasting Graves disease. Time point in this sample: newly diagnosed GD, antithyroid drugs for less than 3 months. The TCR library was made from RNA that had been extracted from PBMCs in TRIzol. Both iRepertoire HTBI primers and Arm-PCR of CDR3 regions were used to build the TCR beta libraries. Via MiXCR, TCRdb re-called the multiplex PCR reads, giving one row per CDR3 protein. Among fewer than 350,000 distinct CDR3 sequences listed, over 15% were seen once. Sample: peripheral blood mononuclear cells (PBMCs), taken at new diagnosis, from a patient treated with antithyroid drugs. The source of these receptors is a female donor with Graves disease.

This clonotype was counted many times. V is TRBV20-1 and J is TRBJ2-1; tentative D call: TRBD2 (5 bases). Trimming shortened V by 0 bases and J by 5 bases, and 14 bases separated the two germline ends. Per the germline V gene, CDR1 is DFQATT and CDR2 is SNEGSKA (reference sequence). The CDR3 is made up of 15 amino acids. CDR3 bases: TGCAGTGCTAGAGATCTCAGCGGTCCTCACAATGAGCAGTTCTTC. Protein: CSARDLSGPHNEQFF.

In its sample, this clonotype was seen many times. V usage is TRBV2 and J usage is TRBJ1-5, with TRBD1 identical over 8 bases. V lost 2 bases and J lost 3; bases outside the gene matches: 3. The V gene's germline CDR1 is SNHLY and CDR2 FYNNEI. This CDR3 is built from 15 residues. This CDR3 is CASSEPGGINQPQHF. For the CDR3, the DNA is TGTGCCAGCAGTGAACCAGGGGGCATCAATCAGCCCCAGCATTTT.

J is TRBJ2-7 and V is TRBV10-3; 12 nucleotides agree with TRBD2. This CDR3 has 19 amino acids. Trimming took 0 bases from V and 1 from J; bases not matched to a gene: 10. Germline-derived CDR1 and CDR2 are ENHRY and SYGVKD. DNA of the CDR3: TGTGCCATCAGTGAGTCGAGACTAGCGGGAGAGGTCCCTTCCTACGAGCAGTACTTC. This sequence encodes CAISESRLAGEVPSYEQYF.

This clonotype was observed many times. The rearrangement uses TRBV12-3 or TRBV12-4 and TRBJ2-7, with TRBD1 as a possible D gene (6 bases). This CDR3 has 14 residues. The germline V and J ends were trimmed by 3 bases and 2 bases, with 11 bases remaining between them. This chain's CDR3 is CASSLTGPPYEQYF. The CDR3 DNA follows: TGTGCCAGCAGTTTGACAGGACCCCCCTACGAGCAGTACTTC.

In the case of this clonotype: A single base separates this from a much larger clone, so it may be a read error. The chain links TRBV3-1 to TRBJ2-6; 7 nucleotides align to TRBD1. The CDR3 is 18 amino acids. V lost 0 bases, J lost 0 bases, and 5 bases stayed unmatched. CDR1 is LGHDT and CDR2 is YNNKEL in the germline V gene (reference sequence). In DNA, the CDR3 is TGTGCCAGCAGCCAAGACGGACAGGCTGACTCTGGGGCCAACGTCCTGACTTTC. Protein sequence: CASSQDGQADSGANVLTF. Supplemented by reference TRBV3-1 and TRBJ2-6, the full variable domain reads DTAVSQTPKYLVTQMGNDKSIKCEQNLGHDTMYWYKQDSKKFLKIMFSYNNKELIINETVPNRFSPKSPDKAHLNLHINSLELGDSAVYFCASSQDGQADSGANVLTFGAGSRLTVL.

This clonotype showed up many times. The rearrangement joins TRBV12-3 or TRBV12-4 to TRBJ1-5; TRBD1 might be the D (6 bases). The CDR3 has 14 amino acids. Trimming removed 5 bases at V and 0 bases at J, with 8 bases between. The CDR3 is CASSRTDSNQPQHF. CDR3 in DNA: TGTGCCAGCAGTCGGACAGATAGCAATCAGCCCCAGCATTTT.

This clonotype was counted between two and nine times. J is TRBJ2-7 and V is TRBV29-1, with D perhaps TRBD1 (5 bases). CDR1 is SQVTM and CDR2 is ANQGSEA in the germline V gene. The CDR3 sequence is 13 residues long. Trimming stripped 6 bases from V and 4 bases from J, with 16 bases between. CDR3 bases: TGCAGCGTCGCTCAGGGAACGGGTTACGAGCAGTACTTC. It yields the protein CSVAQGTGYEQYF.

The chain is built from TRBV27 and TRBJ2-1; 11 bases fit TRBD2. This CDR3 has 13 residues. Germline V gene lookup returns CDR1 MNHEY and CDR2 SMNVEV (reference sequence). The V and J ends lost 2 bases and 13 bases, in that order; junction bases with no gene match: 4. CDR3 sequence (DNA): TGTGCCAGCAGTTTACTAGCGGGAGGTCGTCAGTTCTTC. This gives the protein CASSLLAGGRQFF.

This clonotype was detected many times. The rearrangement uses TRBV28 and TRBJ1-4; weak D call: TRBD1 (6 bases). V dropped 8 bases and J dropped 6 bases, with 13 bases sitting between them. The CDR3 is made up of 13 amino acids. Germline assignment: CDR1 MDHEN and CDR2 SYDVKM. The CDR3 DNA follows: TGTGCCAGCCAAGGGGGGGGCGATGAAAAACTGTTTTTT. It yields the protein CASQGGGDEKLFF.

This clonotype was seen ten or more times. The chain links TRBV28 to TRBJ1-1; D is undetermined. V was pared by 2 bases and J by 5 bases, with 12 bases between. The CDR3 contains 14 residues. Germline values: CDR1 MDHEN, CDR2 SYDVKM. For the CDR3, the DNA is TGTGCCAGCAGTTTAGGGTGGGTTGGGACTGAAGCTTTCTTT. This codes for CASSLGWVGTEAFF.

This clonotype appeared many times. The rearrangement uses TRBV5-1 and TRBJ1-1; a possible D gene is TRBD1 (5 bases). CDR1 and CDR2 from the germline V gene are SGHRS and YFSETQ. The CDR3 has 12 amino acids. V was trimmed by 0 bases and J by 7 bases, leaving 7 bases between them. CDR3 sequence (DNA): TGCGCCAGCAGCTTGGTGGGGGATGAAGCTTTCTTT. Its translation: CASSLVGDEAFF.

For this clonotype: This probably arose from a read error, given a far larger clone one base away. The gene calls are TRBV2 and TRBJ2-3, with D perhaps matching TRBD1 (5 bases). The DNA end is a closer match to TRBJ2-7, so the J assignment may be wrong. Looked up from germline, CDR1 is SNHLY and CDR2 is FYNNEI. This CDR3 has 15 amino acids. CDR3 sequence reads: CASSDQAGWAHEQYF. Here the CDR3 DNA reads TGTGCCAGCAGTGATCAGGCAGGGTGGGCCCACGAGCAGTACTTC.